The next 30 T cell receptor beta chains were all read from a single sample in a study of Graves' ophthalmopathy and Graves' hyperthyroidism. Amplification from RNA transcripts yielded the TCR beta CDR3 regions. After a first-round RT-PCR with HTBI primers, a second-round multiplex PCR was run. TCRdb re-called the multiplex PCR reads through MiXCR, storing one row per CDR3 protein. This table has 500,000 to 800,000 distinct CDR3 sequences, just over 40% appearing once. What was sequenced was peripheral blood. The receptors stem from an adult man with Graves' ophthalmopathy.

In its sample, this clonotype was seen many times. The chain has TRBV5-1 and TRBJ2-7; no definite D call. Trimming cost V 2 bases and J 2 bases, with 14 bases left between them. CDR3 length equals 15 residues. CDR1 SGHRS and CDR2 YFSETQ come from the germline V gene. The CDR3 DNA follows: TGCGCCAGCAGCTTTGGCAGGACCCCGACCTACGAGCAGTACTTC. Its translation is CASSFGRTPTYEQYF.

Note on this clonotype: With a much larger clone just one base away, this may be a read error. This chain's CDR3 is CASSLTGSGYEQCF. The CDR3 DNA reads TGCGCCAGCAGCTTAACGGGTAGTGGCTACGAGCAGTGCTTC. The chain joins TRBV5-1 to TRBJ2-7; D is unclear. Germline V gene lookup returns CDR1 SGHRS and CDR2 YFSETQ. The CDR3 is 14 amino acids.

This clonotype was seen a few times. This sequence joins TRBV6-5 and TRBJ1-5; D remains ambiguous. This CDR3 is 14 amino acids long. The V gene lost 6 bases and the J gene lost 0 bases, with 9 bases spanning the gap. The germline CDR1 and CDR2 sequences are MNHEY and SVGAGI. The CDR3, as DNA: TGTGCCAGCAGATCAACTAATAGCAATCAGCCCCAGCATTTT. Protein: CASRSTNSNQPQHF.

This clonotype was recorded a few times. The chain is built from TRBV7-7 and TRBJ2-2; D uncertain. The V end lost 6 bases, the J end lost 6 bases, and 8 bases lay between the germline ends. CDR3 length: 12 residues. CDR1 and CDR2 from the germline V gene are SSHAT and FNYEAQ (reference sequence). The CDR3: CASSLSPGELFF. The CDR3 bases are TGTGCCAGCAGTTTAAGCCCCGGGGAGCTGTTTTTT.

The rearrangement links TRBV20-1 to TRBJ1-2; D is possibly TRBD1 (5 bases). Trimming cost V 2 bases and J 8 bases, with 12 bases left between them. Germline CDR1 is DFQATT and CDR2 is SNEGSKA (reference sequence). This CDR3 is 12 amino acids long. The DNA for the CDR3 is TGCAGTGCTAGATCCAGGGACGGCGGCTACACCTTC. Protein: CSARSRDGGYTF.

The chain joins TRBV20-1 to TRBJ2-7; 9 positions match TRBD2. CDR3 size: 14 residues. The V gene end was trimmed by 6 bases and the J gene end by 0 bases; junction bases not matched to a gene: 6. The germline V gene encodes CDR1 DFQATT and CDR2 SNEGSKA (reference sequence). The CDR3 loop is CSASSGGLSYEQYF. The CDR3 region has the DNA TGCAGTGCCAGTAGCGGGGGACTCTCCTACGAGCAGTACTTC.

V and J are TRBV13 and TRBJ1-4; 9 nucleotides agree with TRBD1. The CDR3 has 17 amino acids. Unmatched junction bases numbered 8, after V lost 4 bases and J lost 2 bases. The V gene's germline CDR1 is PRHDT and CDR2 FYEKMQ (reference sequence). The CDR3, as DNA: TGTGCCAGCAGCTCCGAGACACAGGGGGCGACTAATGAAAAACTGTTTTTT. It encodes CASSSETQGATNEKLFF.

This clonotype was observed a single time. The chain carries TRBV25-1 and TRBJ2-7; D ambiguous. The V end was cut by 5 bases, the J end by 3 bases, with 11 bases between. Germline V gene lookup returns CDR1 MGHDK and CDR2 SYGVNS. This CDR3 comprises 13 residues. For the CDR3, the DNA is TGTGCCAGCAGTTTATCAGTTTTCTACGAGCAGTACTTC. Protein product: CASSLSVFYEQYF.

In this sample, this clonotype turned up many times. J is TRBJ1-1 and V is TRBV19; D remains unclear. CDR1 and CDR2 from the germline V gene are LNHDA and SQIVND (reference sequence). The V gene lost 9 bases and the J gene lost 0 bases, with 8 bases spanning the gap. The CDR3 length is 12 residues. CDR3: CASQEMNTEAFF. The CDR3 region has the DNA TGTGCCAGCCAGGAAATGAACACTGAAGCTTTCTTT.

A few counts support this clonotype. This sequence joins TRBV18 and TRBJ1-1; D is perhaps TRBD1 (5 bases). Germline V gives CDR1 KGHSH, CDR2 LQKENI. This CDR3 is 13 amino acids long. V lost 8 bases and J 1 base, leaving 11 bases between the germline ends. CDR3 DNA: TGTGCCAGCCTCGCCCAGGGGAACACTGAAGCTTTCTTT. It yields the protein CASLAQGNTEAFF.

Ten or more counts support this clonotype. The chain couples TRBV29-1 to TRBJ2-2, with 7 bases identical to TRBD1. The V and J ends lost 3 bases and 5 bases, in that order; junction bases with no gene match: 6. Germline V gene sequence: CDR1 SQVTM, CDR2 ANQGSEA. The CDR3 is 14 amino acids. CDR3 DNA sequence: TGCAGCGTTGAGGCAGGGGGTGGAACCGGGGAGCTGTTTTTT. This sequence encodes CSVEAGGGTGELFF.

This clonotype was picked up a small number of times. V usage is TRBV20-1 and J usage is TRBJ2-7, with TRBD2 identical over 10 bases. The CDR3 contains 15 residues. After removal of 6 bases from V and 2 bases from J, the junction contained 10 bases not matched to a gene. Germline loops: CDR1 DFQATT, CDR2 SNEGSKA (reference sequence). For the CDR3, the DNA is TGCAGTGCCGCACGCGGGACTAGCGCACCCTACGAGCAGTACTTC. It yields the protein CSAARGTSAPYEQYF.

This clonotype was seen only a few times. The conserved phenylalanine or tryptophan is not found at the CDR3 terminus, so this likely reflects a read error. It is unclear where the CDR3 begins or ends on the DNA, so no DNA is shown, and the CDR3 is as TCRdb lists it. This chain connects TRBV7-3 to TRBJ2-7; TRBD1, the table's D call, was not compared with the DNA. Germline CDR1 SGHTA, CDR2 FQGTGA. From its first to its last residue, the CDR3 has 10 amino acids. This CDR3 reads CASSRGGPFA.

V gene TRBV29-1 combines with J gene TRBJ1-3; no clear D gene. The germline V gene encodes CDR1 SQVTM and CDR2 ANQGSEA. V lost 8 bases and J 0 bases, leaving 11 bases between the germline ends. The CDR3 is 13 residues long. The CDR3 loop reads CSSLTTSGNTIYF. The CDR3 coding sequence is TGCAGCTCCCTGACAACCTCTGGAAACACCATATATTTT.

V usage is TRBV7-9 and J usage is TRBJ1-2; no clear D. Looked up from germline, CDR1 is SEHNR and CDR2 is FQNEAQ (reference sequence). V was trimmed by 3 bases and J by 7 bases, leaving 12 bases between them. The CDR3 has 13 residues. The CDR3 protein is CASSFGYSPGYTF. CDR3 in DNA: TGTGCCAGCAGCTTTGGGTACAGCCCTGGCTACACCTTC.

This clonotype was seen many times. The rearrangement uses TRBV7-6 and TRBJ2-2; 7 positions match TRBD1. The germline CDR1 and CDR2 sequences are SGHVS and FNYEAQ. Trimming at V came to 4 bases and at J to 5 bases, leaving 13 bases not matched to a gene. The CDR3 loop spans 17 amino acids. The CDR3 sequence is CASSSTLPTGWTGELFF. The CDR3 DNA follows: TGTGCCAGCAGCTCAACCCTACCGACAGGGTGGACCGGGGAGCTGTTTTTT.

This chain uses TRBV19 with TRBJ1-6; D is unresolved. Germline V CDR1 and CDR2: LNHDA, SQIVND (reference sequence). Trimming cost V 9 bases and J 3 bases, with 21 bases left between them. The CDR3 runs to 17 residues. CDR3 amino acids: CASKQLGGSLYNSPLHF. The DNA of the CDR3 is TGTGCCAGCAAGCAACTGGGCGGTTCTCTCTATAATTCACCCCTCCACTTT.

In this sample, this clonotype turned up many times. Here the CDR3 DNA reads TGTGCCAGCAGTGAAACGGGGACGGCTGGAAACACCATATATTTT. Translation: CASSETGTAGNTIYF. The chain recombines TRBV25-1 with TRBJ1-3; the D gene is possibly TRBD1 (5 bases). The CDR3 contains 15 residues. Trimming took off 2 bases at V and 2 bases at J, with 10 bases between the two ends. From germline, CDR1 is MGHDK and CDR2 SYGVNS. The whole variable domain, filled in from reference TRBV25-1 and TRBJ1-3, reads EADIYQTPRYLVIGTGKKITLECSQTMGHDKMYWYQQDPGMELHLIHYSYGVNSTEKGDLSSESTVSRIRTEHFPLTLESARPSHTSQYLCASSETGTAGNTIYFGEGSWLTVV.

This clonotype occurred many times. The DNA of the CDR3 is TGCGCCAGCAGCCGGGACCGGACAGGGTCAGGCTACACCTTC. It translates to CASSRDRTGSGYTF. The chain employs TRBV5-1 and TRBJ1-2, with 8 bases fitting TRBD1. This CDR3 region has 14 residues. With 4 bases clipped from V and 8 bases from J, the junction kept 10 bases outside the gene matches. Germline V CDR1 and CDR2: SGHRS, YFSETQ.

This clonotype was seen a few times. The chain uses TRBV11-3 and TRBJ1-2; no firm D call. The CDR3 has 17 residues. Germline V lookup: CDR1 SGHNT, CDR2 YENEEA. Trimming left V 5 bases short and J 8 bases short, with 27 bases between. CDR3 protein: CASSPPSASDLNLGYTF. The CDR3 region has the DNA TGTGCCAGCAGCCCCCCAAGTGCATCAGATCTCAATCTCGGCTACACCTTC.

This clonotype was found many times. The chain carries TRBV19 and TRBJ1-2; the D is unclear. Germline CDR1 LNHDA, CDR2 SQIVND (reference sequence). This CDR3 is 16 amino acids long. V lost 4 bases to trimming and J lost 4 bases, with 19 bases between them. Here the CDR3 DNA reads TGTGCCAGTAGTAGAGGATCCTTCTCCCTGGGCTATGGCTACACCTTC. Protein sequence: CASSRGSFSLGYGYTF.

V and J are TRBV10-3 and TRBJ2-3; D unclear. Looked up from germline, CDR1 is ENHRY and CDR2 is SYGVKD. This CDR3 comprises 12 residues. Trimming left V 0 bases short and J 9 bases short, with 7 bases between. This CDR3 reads CAISESRVTQYF. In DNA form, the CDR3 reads TGTGCCATCAGTGAGTCTCGCGTGACGCAGTATTTT.

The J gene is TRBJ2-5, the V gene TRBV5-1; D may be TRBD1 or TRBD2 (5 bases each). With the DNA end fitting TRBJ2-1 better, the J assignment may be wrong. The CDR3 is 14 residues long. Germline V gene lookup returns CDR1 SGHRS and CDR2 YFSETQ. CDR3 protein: CASSTGPILNEQFF. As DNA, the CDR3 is TGCGCCAGCAGCACGGGACCGATTTTGAATGAGCAGTTCTTC.

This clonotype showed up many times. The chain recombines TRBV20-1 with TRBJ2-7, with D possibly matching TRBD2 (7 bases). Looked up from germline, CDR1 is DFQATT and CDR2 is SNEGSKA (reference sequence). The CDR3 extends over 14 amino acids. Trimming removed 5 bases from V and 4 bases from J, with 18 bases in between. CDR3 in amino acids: CSASWGGGGYEQYF. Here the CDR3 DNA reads TGCAGTGCTTCCTGGGGGGGGGGCGGATACGAGCAGTACTTC.

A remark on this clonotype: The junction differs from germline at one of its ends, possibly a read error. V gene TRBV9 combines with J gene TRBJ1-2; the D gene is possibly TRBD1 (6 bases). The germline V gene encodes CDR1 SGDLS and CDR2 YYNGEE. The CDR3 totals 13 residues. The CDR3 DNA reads TGTGCCAGCAGTCCGCCGGGGGGACATGGCCACACCTTC. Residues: CASSPPGGHGHTF.

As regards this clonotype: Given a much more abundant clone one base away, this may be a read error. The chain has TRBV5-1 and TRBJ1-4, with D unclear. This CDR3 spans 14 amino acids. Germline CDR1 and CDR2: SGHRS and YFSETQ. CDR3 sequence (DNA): TGCGCCAGCAGCTTGGGACTGATGAATGAAAAACAGTTTTTT. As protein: CASSLGLMNEKQFF. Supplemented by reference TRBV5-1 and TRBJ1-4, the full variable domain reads KAGVTQTPRYLIKTRGQQVTLSCSPISGHRSVSWYQQTPGQGLQFLFEYFSETQRNKGNFPGRFSGRQFSNSRSEMNVSTLELGDSALYLCASSLGLMNEKQFFGSGTQLSVL.

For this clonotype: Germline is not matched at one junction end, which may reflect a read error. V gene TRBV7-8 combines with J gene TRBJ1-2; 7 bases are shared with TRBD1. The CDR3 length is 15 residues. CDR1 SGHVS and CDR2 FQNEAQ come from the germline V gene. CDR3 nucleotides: TGCGCCAGCAGCCAAAAAGAGGGGGCAGACTATGGCTACACCTTC. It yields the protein CASSQKEGADYGYTF.

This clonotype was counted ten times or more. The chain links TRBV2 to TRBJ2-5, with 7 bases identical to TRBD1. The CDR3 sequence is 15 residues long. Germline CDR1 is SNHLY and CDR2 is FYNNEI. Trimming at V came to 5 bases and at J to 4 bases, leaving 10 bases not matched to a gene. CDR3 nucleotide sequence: TGTGCCAGCAGTCAGAACGACAGGGCAGCAGAGACCCAGTACTTC. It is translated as CASSQNDRAAETQYF.

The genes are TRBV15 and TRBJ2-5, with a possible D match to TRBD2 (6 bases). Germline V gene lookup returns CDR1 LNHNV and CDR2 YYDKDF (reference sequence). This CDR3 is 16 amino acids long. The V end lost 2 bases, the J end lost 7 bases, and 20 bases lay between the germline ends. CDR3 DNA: TGTGCCACCAGCAGATTTCCTCAGGGAGGCCGAGGGACCCAGTACTTC. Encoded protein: CATSRFPQGGRGTQYF.

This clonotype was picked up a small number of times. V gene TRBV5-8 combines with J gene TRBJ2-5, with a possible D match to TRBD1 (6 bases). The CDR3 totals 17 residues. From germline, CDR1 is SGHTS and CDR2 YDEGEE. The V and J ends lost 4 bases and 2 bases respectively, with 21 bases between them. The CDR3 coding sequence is TGTGCCAGCAGCAATCCCCCACAGGGTGTACGGCAAGAGACCCAGTACTTC. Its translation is CASSNPPQGVRQETQYF.